This T cell receptor beta chain was identified during a study of vaccination effects on CD4 cells after COVID-19. The study's findings and limits: Both infection-induced and vaccine-induced clones contracted markedly at late post-vaccination timepoints. After vaccination of healthy people, only 1 of 255 vaccine-induced clones cross-reacted with common cold coronaviruses. Small numbers of convalescent patients limited the study. It also lacked early post-infection timepoints.

On this clone itself: Its specificity is not known.

ViraFEST expansion of antigen-specific CD4+ T cells with viral peptide pools preceded sequencing. After more than 8 days in culture, the CD4+ T cells were isolated. Nucleocapsid antibody tests were negative, and the vaccine recipients had no prior SARS-CoV-2 infection. V lost 6 bases and J lost 8, with 16 bases in between. This CDR3 spans 13 amino acids. Sequencing used immunoSEQ multiplex PCR; TCRdb keeps in-frame clones, though not all of them. The data contain about 73,000 clones, roughly 74% of them singletons. Sequencing used CD4+ T cells from PBMCs cultured with HCoV-NL63 spike peptides, obtained before COVID-19 vaccination. The sequence was collected from a human donor who received a COVID-19 vaccine. The chain couples TRBV12-3 or TRBV12-4 to TRBJ1-1, with a possible D match to TRBD1 (5 bases). The CDR3 DNA is TGTGCCAGCAGCCACGCGGCAGGGCTAGAAGCTTTCTTT. Translated: CASSHAAGLEAFF.